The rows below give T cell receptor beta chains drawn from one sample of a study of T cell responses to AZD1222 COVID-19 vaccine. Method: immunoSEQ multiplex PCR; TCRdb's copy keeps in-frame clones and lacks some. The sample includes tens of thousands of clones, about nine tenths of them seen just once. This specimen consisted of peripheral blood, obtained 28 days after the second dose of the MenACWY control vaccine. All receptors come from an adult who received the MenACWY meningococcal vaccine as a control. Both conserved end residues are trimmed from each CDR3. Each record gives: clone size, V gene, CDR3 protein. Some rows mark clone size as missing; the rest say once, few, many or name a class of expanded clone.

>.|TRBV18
ASSQTGGADTQY
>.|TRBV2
ATSFQAGSKNIQY
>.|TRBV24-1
ATPRWHDGYT
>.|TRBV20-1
SVTPAGGYT
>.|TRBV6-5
ASRRTLSAAGELF
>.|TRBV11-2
ASRQPGAYGYT
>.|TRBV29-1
SIVVWGGYT
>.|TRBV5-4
ASSFEDPRGSPLH
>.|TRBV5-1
ASSLRRGNTGELF
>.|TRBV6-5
ASAGDWSSYEQY
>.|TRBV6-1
ASSELPFILNTEAF
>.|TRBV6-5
ASRLQRVGEQF
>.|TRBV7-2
ASSLMGRGEDTQY
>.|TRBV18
ASSPPGHETQY
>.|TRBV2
ASSELDRVGGYT
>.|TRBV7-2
ASSLWGIATNEKLF
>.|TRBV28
ASGQEGSFFYGYT
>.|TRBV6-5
ASSYSLPRRTGAF
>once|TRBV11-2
ASSERLGAQY
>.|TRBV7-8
ASSLAGPRNTEAF
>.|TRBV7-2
ASSRTSGGTYNEQF
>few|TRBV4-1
ASSQEEGIGANVLT
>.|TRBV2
ASSSRGSDGETQY
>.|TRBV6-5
ASSYLLDGYNEQF
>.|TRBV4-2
ASSQASSGNTIY
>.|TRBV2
ASSGTREGMDGYT
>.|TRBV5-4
ASSLGVAVPGTEAF
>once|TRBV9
ASSSPSLDRSGNTIY
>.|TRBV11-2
ASSLERENEQF
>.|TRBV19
ASSMRSGGSSTDTQY
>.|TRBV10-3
AISGGGGGSPLH
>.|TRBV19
ASSITGQNTEAF
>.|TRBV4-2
ASSFTGGAGTGELF
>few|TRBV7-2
ASRASGGSTNEKLF
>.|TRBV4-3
ASSPGVQGGLDYGYT
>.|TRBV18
ASSPQGQGQPQH
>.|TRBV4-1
ASRGQSSYEQY
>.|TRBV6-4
ASSLEGGTDTQY
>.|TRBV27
ASRPTGGAGGNQPQH
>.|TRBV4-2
ASSQVGGGNTIY
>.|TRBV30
AWSVGAGFSGNTIY
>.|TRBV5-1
ASSGGDRSYEQY
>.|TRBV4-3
ASSQEGTGVGYT
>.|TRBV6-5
ATAARGGRETQY
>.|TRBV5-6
ASRGQGITVGGYT
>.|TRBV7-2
ASSTSSGGAGHNEQF
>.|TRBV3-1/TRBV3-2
ASSQDWAGAREKLF
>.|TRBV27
ASSSHGGYT
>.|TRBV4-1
ASSQILQKTEAF
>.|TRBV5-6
ASSIYGQGTTYNSPLH
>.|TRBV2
ASGRDLDNQPQH
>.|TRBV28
ASSFPLQETQY
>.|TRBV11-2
ASSSGLAGVNEQF
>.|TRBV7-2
ASSRQGGGAGANVLT
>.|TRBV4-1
ASSQDRGSANTGELF
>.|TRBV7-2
ASSLARAGGYNEQF